The present entry profiles one TCR beta chain with its context. Its antigen is unknown. Trimming left V 0 bases short and J 0 bases short, with 9 bases between. The CDR3 runs 16 residues. In germline, CDR1 is SGHTA, CDR2 FQGNSA. Only in-frame clones appear in the TCRdb table, and some are missing; sequencing was by immunoSEQ multiplex PCR. The table has 40,000 or so clones, approximately 80% seen once. This entry belongs to a study of OX40 agonist ivuxolimab in advanced cancers. On the study more broadly: Patients were infused with ivuxolimab every 2 weeks at 0.01 to 10 mg/kg. The study enrolled dose-escalation patients with hepatocellular carcinoma, melanoma, renal cell or head and neck cancer.

General study findings and limits: Some of the nonresponding patients also showed low levels of normalized T-cell clonal expansion. Some of the lowest clonal expansion was seen in partial responders at 0.1-3.0 mg/kg.

This receptor was taken from an adult with an advanced solid tumor such as melanoma, head and neck, liver or kidney cancer. Source: CD4+ or CD8+ T cells sorted from blood, taken in a trial of the OX40 agonist ivuxolimab. The rearrangement links TRBV7-2 to TRBJ1-3; D call uncertain. CDR3 loop: CASSLAAVPSGNTIYF. In DNA form, the CDR3 reads TGTGCCAGCAGCTTAGCGGCAGTCCCCTCTGGAAACACCATATATTTT.